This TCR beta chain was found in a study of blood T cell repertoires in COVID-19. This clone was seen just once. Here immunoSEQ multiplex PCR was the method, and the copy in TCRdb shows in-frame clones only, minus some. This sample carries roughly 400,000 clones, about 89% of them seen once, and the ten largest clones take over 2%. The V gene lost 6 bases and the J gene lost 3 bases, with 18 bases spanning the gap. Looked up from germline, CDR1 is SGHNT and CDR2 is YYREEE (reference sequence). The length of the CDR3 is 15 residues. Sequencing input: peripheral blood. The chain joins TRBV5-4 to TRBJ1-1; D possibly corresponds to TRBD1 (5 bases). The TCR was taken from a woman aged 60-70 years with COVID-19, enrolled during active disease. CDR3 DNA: TGTGCCAGCATCCTCCCAGGGTTCCCTGACACTGAAGCTTTCTTT. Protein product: CASILPGFPDTEAFF. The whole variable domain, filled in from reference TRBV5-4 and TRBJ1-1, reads ETGVTQSPTHLIKTRGQQVTLRCSSQSGHNTVSWYQQALGQGPQFIFQYYREEENGRGNFPPRFSGLQFPNYSSELNVNALELDDSALYLCASILPGFPDTEAFFGQGTRLTVV.